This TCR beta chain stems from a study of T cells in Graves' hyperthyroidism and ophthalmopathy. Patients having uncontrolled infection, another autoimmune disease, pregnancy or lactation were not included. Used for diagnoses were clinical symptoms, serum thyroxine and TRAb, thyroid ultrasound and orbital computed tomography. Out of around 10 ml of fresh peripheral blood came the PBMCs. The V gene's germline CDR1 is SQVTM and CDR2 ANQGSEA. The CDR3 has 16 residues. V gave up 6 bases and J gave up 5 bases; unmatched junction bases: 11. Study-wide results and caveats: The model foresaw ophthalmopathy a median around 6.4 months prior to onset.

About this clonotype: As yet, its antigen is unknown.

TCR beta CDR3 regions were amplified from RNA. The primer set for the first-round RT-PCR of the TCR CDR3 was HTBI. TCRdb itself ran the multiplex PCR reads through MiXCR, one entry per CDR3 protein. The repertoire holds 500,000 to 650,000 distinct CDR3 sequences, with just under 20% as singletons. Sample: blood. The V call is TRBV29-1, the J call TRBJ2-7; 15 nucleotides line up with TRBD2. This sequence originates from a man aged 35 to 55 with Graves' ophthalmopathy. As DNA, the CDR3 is TGCAGCGTCCACATAGGACTAGCGGGGGGGCAAAACGAGCAGTACTTC. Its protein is CSVHIGLAGGQNEQYF.